This TCR beta chain stems from a study of blood T cell repertoires in COVID-19. Background on the study: T cells, B-cell-depleted T cells, or PBMCs supplied cDNA or gDNA.

Profiled with immunoSEQ multiplex PCR; TCRdb holds only in-frame clones, not every one. The sample holds 150,000 to 200,000 clones, roughly 82% seen once. The CDR3 is 19 residues long. This clonotype was sampled from a woman in her seventies with acute or convalescent COVID-19. Sequenced material: peripheral blood. V is TRBV21-1 and J is TRBJ1-1; TRBD1 is the table's D call and was not checked against the DNA. TRBV21-1 is assigned pseudogene status. The CDR3 bases are TGTGCCAGCAGCAAAGGCGGGGGACAGGGGCCCCTTCAGAACACTGAAGCTTTCTTT. This translates into CASSKGGGQGPLQNTEAFF.